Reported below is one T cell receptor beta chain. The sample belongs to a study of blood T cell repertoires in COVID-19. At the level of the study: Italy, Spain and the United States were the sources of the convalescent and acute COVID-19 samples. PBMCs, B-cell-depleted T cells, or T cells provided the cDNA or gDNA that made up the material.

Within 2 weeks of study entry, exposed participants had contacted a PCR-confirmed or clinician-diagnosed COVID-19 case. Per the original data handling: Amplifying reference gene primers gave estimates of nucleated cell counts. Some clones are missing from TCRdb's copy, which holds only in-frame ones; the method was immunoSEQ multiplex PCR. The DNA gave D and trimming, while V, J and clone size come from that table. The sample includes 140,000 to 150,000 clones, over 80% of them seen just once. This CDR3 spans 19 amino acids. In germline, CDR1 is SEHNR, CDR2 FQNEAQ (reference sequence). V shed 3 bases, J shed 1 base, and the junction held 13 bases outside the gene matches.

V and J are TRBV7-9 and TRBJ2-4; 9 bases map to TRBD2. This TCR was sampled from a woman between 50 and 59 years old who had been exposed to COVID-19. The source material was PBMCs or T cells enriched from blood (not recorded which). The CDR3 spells CASSLRGTSLERAKNIQYF. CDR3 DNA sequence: TGTGCCAGCAGCTTGAGGGGGACTAGCTTAGAGAGGGCCAAAAACATTCAGTACTTC. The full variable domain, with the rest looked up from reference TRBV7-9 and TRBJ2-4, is DTGVSQNPRHKITKRGQNVTFRCDPISEHNRLYWYRQTLGQGPEFLTYFQNEAQLEKSRLLSDRFSAERPKGSFSTLEIQRTEQGDSAMYLCASSLRGTSLERAKNIQYFGAGTRLSVL.